This paragraph covers one T cell receptor (beta chain) sequence. Assay: immunoSEQ multiplex PCR; the TCRdb copy retains only in-frame clones and omits some. Here the sample spans tens of thousands of clones, around 93% being singletons. This CDR3 is built from 14 residues. Looked up from germline, CDR1 is SGHVS and CDR2 is FNYEAQ. V trimming: 6 bases; J trimming: 5 bases; junction bases outside the gene matches: 10. This specimen comes from a study of T cell changes during pregnancy in multiple sclerosis. This sequence joins TRBV7-6 and TRBJ2-7, with 7 bases fitting TRBD1. The TCR originated in a female donor with multiple sclerosis, enrolled in a pregnancy study. This material consisted of CD4+ T cells from peripheral blood mononuclear cells, taken before pregnancy. In nucleotides, the CDR3 is TGTGCCAGCAGTCCCCCAGGGGGTTGGGACGAGCAGTACTTC. Translating it yields CASSPPGGWDEQYF.